This TCR beta chain comes out of a study of blood T cell repertoires in COVID-19. The germline V gene has CDR1 ENHRY and CDR2 SYGVKD. V lost 8 bases and J lost 4, with 11 bases in between. The CDR3 is 12 amino acids. Profiled with immunoSEQ multiplex PCR; TCRdb holds only in-frame clones, not every one. The sample carries approximately 150,000 clones, approximately 86% recorded once. The V gene is TRBV10-3, the J gene TRBJ1-2, with TRBD1 as a possible D gene (6 bases). The sequence was obtained from a woman aged 40 to 55 who had been exposed to COVID-19. The material sequenced was PBMCs or T cells enriched from blood (not recorded which). The CDR3 bases are TGTGCCATCGAAGGGGGGGTCTATGGCTACACCTTC. Translating gives CAIEGGVYGYTF.